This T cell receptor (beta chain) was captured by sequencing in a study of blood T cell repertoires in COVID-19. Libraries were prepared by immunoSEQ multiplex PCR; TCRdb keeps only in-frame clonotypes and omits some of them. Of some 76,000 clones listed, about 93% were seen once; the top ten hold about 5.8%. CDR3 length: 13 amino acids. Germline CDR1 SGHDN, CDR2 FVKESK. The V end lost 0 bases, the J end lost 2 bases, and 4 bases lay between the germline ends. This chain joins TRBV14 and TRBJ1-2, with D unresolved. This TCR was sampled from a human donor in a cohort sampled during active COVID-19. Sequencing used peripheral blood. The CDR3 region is CASSQDQNYGYTF. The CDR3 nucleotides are TGTGCCAGCAGCCAAGATCAGAACTATGGCTACACCTTC.